Listed here are 3 T cell receptor beta chains from one sample, sequenced in a study of metastatic and nonmetastatic thyroid tumors (dated by TCRdb to the early 2020s). Libraries were constructed by PCR. For sequencing, an Illumina HiSeq 4000 was employed. TCRdb reran the public reads through fastp at Q25 and MiXCR, keeping productive beta chains. The sample includes almost 5,500 clones, with about 35% observed a single time. 20% to 30% of the sample belongs to the ten largest clones. No patient had received any treatment before thyroid surgery. The sequencing sample was made of adjacent normal tissue. The source is a female donor with papillary thyroid cancer or a benign thyroid nodule (not recorded which). Some clones in this sample may be carry-over from other donors' samples.

This clone is large by share. The J gene is TRBJ2-1, the V gene TRBV5-5; tentative D call: TRBD1 (5 bases). This CDR3 is 15 amino acids long. Germline assignment: CDR1 SGHKS and CDR2 YYEKEE (reference sequence). V lost 0 bases and J lost 3, with 10 bases in between. As DNA, the CDR3 is TGTGCCAGCAGCTTGGTCCAGGGTCGCTACAATGAGCAGTTCTTC. Translation gives CASSLVQGRYNEQFF.

DNA for the CDR3: TGTGCCAGCAGCCCGGGGGGGACAGGGGCAATGAACACTGAAGCTTTCTTT. The encoded protein is CASSPGGTGAMNTEAFF. The chain couples TRBV6-1 to TRBJ1-1, with 10 positions matching TRBD1. The CDR3 extends over 17 amino acids. In germline, CDR1 is MNHNS, CDR2 SASEGT. V dropped 6 bases and J dropped 0; count of bases not matched to a gene: 10.

This clone appeared a few times. The rearrangement uses TRBV27 and TRBJ1-3; a weak D match, TRBD1 (5 bases). The CDR3 covers 14 residues. V dropped 2 bases and J dropped 6 bases, with 11 bases sitting between them. The germline CDR1 and CDR2 sequences are MNHEY and SMNVEV (reference sequence). The CDR3 nucleotides are TGTGCCAGCAGTTTAAGTGGGGCCGCAAACACCATATATTTT. It specifies CASSLSGAANTIYF.